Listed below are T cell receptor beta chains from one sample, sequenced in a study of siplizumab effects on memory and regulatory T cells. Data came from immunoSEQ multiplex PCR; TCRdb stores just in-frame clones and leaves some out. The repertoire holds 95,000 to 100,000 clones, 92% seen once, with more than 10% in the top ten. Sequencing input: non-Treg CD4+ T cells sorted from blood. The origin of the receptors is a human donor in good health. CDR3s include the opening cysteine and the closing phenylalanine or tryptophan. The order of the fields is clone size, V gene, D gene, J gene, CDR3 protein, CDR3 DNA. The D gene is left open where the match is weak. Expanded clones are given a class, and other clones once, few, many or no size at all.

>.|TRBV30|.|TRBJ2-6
CAWSVRGANVLTF
TGTGCCTGGAGTGTACGTGGGGCCAACGTCCTGACTTTC
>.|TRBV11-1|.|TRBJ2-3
CASSLDRHSTDTQYF
TGTGCCAGCAGCCTCGACAGGCATAGCACAGATACGCAGTATTTT
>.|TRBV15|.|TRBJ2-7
CATSREPPYEQYF
TGTGCCACCAGCAGAGAGCCTCCTTACGAGCAGTACTTC
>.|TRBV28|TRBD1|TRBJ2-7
CASRTGATYEQYF
TGTGCCAGCAGAACAGGGGCGACCTACGAGCAGTACTTC
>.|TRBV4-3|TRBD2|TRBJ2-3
CASSQDSGRAKDTQYF
TGCGCCAGCAGCCAAGATAGCGGGAGGGCCAAAGATACGCAGTATTTT
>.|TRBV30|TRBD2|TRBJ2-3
CAWSPFRGGTTDTQYF
TGTGCCTGGAGTCCATTTAGGGGAGGGACCACAGATACGCAGTATTTT
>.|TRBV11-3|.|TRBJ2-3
CASSYRGSDTQYF
TGTGCCAGCAGCTACCGGGGCTCGGATACGCAGTATTTT
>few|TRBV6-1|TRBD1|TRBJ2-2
CASSLQGARTGELFF
TGTGCCAGCAGTCTACAGGGGGCGCGGACCGGGGAGCTGTTTTTT
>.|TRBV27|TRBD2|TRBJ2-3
CASSSTSGTDTQYF
TGTGCCAGCAGTTCGACTAGCGGCACAGATACGCAGTATTTT
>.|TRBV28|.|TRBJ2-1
CASSLAGTGNEQFF
TGTGCCAGCAGTTTGGCAGGGACGGGGAATGAGCAGTTCTTC
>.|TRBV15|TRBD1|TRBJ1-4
CATSGGDRTNEKLFF
TGTGCCACCAGCGGGGGGGACAGAACTAATGAAAAACTGTTTTTT
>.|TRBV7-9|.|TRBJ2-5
CASSLALYGSETQYF
TGTGCCAGCAGCTTAGCCTTGTACGGGTCGGAGACCCAGTACTTC
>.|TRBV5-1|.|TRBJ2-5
CASTGTGKRTQYF
TGCGCCAGCACCGGGACGGGGAAGAGAACCCAGTACTTC
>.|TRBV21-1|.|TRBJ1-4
CASSKVAGQLYNEKLFF
TGTGCCAGCAGCAAAGTGGCTGGTCAGCTTTATAATGAAAAACTGTTTTTT
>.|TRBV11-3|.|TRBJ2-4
CASSSPARLGNIQYF
TGTGCCAGCAGCTCCCCGGCCAGGTTAGGGAACATTCAGTACTTC
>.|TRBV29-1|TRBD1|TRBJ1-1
CSVHRDSTVGEAFF
TGCAGCGTGCACCGGGACAGCACCGTAGGTGAAGCTTTCTTT
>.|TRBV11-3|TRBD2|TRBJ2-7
CASSLARGLAGQYEQYF
TGTGCCAGCAGCTTGGCACGTGGGCTAGCGGGACAATACGAGCAGTACTTC
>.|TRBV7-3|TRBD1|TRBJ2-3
CASSPDRVGADTQYF
TGTGCCAGCAGCCCCGACAGGGTGGGCGCAGATACGCAGTATTTT
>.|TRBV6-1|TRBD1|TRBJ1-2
CASSEGTGYFEGGYTF
TGTGCCAGCAGTGAAGGGACAGGTTACTTTGAAGGTGGCTACACCTTC
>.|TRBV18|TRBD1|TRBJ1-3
CASSPTSGQGVNTIYF
TGTGCCAGCTCACCAACCTCGGGACAGGGGGTGAACACCATATATTTT
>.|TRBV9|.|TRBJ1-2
CASSVGIATYGYTF
TGTGCCAGCAGCGTAGGGATAGCGACCTATGGCTACACCTTC
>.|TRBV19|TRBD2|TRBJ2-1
CASRRLAGSKEQFF
TGTGCCAGTAGGAGGCTAGCGGGAAGTAAGGAGCAGTTCTTC
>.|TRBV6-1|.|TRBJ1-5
CASSEARDRRPQHF
TGTGCCAGCAGTGAAGCCAGGGATCGGCGGCCCCAGCATTTT
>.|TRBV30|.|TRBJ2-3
CAWGLITDTQYF
TGTGCCTGGGGGTTAATCACAGATACGCAGTATTTT
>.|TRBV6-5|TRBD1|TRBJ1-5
CASSRQGMYQPQHF
TGTGCCAGCAGCCGACAGGGGATGTATCAGCCCCAGCATTTT
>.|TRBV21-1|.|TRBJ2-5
CASSKGGRAQETQYF
TGTGCCAGCAGCAAAGGTGGAAGGGCTCAAGAGACCCAGTACTTC
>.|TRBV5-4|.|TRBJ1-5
CASSLGHNQPQHF
TGTGCCAGCAGTCTAGGACACAATCAGCCCCAGCATTTT
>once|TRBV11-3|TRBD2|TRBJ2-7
CASSPRTSGSYEQYF
TGTGCCAGCAGTCCTCGGACTAGCGGGAGCTACGAGCAGTACTTC
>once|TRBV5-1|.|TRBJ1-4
CASSLGATNEKLFF
TGCGCCAGCAGCTTGGGGGCGACTAATGAAAAACTGTTTTTT
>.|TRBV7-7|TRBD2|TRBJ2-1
CASSLAGGAYNEQFF
TGTGCTAGCAGCTTGGCGGGAGGGGCCTACAATGAGCAGTTCTTC
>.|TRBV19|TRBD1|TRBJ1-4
CASSRTGTGVEKLFF
TGTGCCAGTAGCAGGACCGGGACAGGGGTCGAAAAACTGTTTTTT
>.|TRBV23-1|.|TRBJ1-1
CASSQSSDGGEAFF
TGCGCCAGCAGTCAATCGTCAGACGGAGGTGAAGCTTTCTTT
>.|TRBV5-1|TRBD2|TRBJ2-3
CATAQDGRAGTDTQYF
TGCGCCACCGCCCAGGACGGGAGGGCCGGAACAGATACGCAGTATTTT
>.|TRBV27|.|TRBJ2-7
CASSNITGYHEQYF
TGTGCCAGCAGCAATATTACAGGGTACCACGAGCAGTACTTC
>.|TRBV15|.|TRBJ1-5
CATSRGPGSNQPQHF
TGTGCCACCAGCAGAGGGCCAGGTAGCAATCAGCCCCAGCATTTT
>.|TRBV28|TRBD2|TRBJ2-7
CASMGLAGSYEQYF
TGTGCCAGCATGGGCCTAGCGGGTTCCTACGAGCAGTACTTC
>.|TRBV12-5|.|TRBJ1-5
CASGLGGKPQHF
TGTGCTAGTGGTTTAGGGGGGAAGCCCCAGCATTTT
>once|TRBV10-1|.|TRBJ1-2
CASPTPWGPNYGYTF
TGCGCCAGCCCCACCCCGTGGGGGCCTAACTATGGCTACACCTTC
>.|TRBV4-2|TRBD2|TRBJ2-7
CASSYQAGGAYEQYF
TGTGCCAGCAGCTATCAAGCGGGAGGAGCATACGAGCAGTACTTC